Each of the 3 T cell receptor beta chains below was sequenced from the same sample in a study of control samples from healthy donors and cancer patients. Produced via immunoSEQ multiplex PCR; TCRdb's table is partial and in-frame only. This sample has some 150,000 clones, with roughly 94% found just once. The sequenced sample consisted of PBMCs. The source is a man aged 55 to 70 with colorectal cancer.

V usage is TRBV4-1 and J usage is TRBJ1-2, with D unclear. Germline V gene lookup returns CDR1 MGHRA and CDR2 YSYEKL. CDR3 length: 15 residues. V dropped 0 bases and J dropped 4 bases, with 12 bases sitting between them. CDR3 region: CASSQDPPTLYGYTF. The CDR3 region has the DNA TGCGCCAGCAGCCAAGATCCACCGACCCTCTATGGCTACACCTTC.

This chain connects TRBV28 to TRBJ1-4, with unresolved D. CDR1 MDHEN and CDR2 SYDVKM come from the germline V gene. V lost 2 bases and J lost 7, with 2 bases in between. CDR3 length: 11 residues. The CDR3 DNA follows: TGTGCCAGCAGTTTACGTGAAAAACTGTTTTTT. Translating gives CASSLREKLFF.

In this sample, this clone turned up once. V gene TRBV5-1 combines with J gene TRBJ1-3; D uncertain. With 0 bases removed from V and 0 bases from J, the gap between germline ends came to 7 bases. Looked up from germline, CDR1 is SGHRS and CDR2 is YFSETQ. This CDR3 spans 15 amino acids. In DNA form, the CDR3 reads TGCGCCAGCAGCTTGGTGGCGGACTCTGGAAACACCATATATTTT. As protein: CASSLVADSGNTIYF.